A selection of T cell receptor beta chains follows, all from one sample in a study of human T cells and chemical hapten exposure. TCRdb analysed the RACE reads with MiXCR anew, one entry per CDR3 protein. Among fewer than 60,000 distinct CDR3 sequences listed, 10% to 12% were seen once. The input for sequencing was whole blood, taken in connection with sensitization to the hapten diphenylcyclopropenone (DPC). The receptor set was obtained from a woman aged 40 to 50 with alopecia areata. Some clones in this sample may be carry-over from other donors' samples. Each CDR3 is given with its conserved first and last residue. The D gene is left open where the match is weak. The size of a clone is reported for some rows only, either as once, few or many, or as a class for expanded clones.

TRBD1 | 15 | few | TRBJ1-1 | TRBV5-4 | TGTGCCAGCAGCCGGCGACAGGGGGTGGACACTGAAGCTTTCTTT | CASSRRQGVDTEAFF
- | 14 | few | TRBJ2-3 | TRBV7-2 | TGTGCCATCGGCCTGACTAGGAGCACAGATACGCAGTATTTT | CAIGLTRSTDTQYF
- | 13 | many | TRBJ2-3 | TRBV11-2 | TGTGCCCTCGGCGCGGGACGCACAGATACGCAGTATTTT | CALGAGRTDTQYF
- | 13 | few | TRBJ2-1 | TRBV10-2 | TGCGCCAGCAGTGAGTCCACTAGAAGTGAGCAGTTCTTC | CASSESTRSEQFF
TRBD1 | 15 | - | TRBJ2-1 | TRBV7-3 | TGTGCCAGCAGCTTAACGGGGACAGGGGGCCGTGAGCAGTTCTTC | CASSLTGTGGREQFF
- | 14 | many | TRBJ1-1 | TRBV20-1 | TGCAGTGCTAAGTCCGGGACACTGAACACTGAAGCTTTCTTT | CSAKSGTLNTEAFF
- | 11 | few | TRBJ2-5 | TRBV6-2/TRBV6-3 | TGTGCCAGCACCTCCGCGGAGACCCAGTACTTC | CASTSAETQYF
- | 15 | many | TRBJ2-1 | TRBV20-1 | TGCAGTGCCCATACAATACAGGGTTCCTACAATGAGCAGTTCTTC | CSAHTIQGSYNEQFF
TRBD1 | 14 | many | TRBJ1-1 | TRBV5-6 | TGTGCCAGCAGCCCACAGGGGAGGGGGACTGAAGCTTTCTTT | CASSPQGRGTEAFF
TRBD2 | 15 | few | TRBJ2-1 | TRBV20-1 | TGCAGTGCAAAGGAGGGACTAGCGGATTACAATGAGCAGTTCTTC | CSAKEGLADYNEQFF
- | 15 | - | TRBJ1-6 | TRBV5-4 | TGTGCCAGCAGCTTTCGGGCAGGTCCTAATTCACCCCTCCACTTT | CASSFRAGPNSPLHF
- | 15 | - | TRBJ2-3 | TRBV7-6 | TGTGCCAGCAGCTTAGAGATAGCTAGCACAGATACGCAGTATTTT | CASSLEIASTDTQYF
TRBD1 | 13 | few | TRBJ1-3 | TRBV20-1 | TGCAGTGCCGGGACAGGCGGTGAAAACACCATATATTTT | CSAGTGGENTIYF
- | 13 | few | TRBJ1-5 | TRBV28 | TGTGCCACCGACGGGACATACTATCAGCCCCAGCATTTT | CATDGTYYQPQHF
TRBD1 | 13 | - | TRBJ1-4 | TRBV2 | TGTGCCAGAACCGGGACAGCTGGGGAAAAACTGTTTTTT | CARTGTAGEKLFF
- | 17 | - | TRBJ2-5 | TRBV7-6 | TGTGCCAGCAGCTTAGGAGTGCCCGGGGGGCTCCAAGAGACCCAGTACTTC | CASSLGVPGGLQETQYF
TRBD2 | 16 | many | TRBJ2-3 | TRBV28 | TGTGCCAGCAGTTTAATGGGGGAGGGTGCCACAGATACGCAGTATTTT | CASSLMGEGATDTQYF
- | 16 | - | TRBJ1-6 | TRBV6-2/TRBV6-3 | TGTGCCAGCAGTTACGCGCCCACCAGGGGTAATTCACCCCTCCACTTT | CASSYAPTRGNSPLHF
- | 14 | - | TRBJ2-5 | TRBV7-2 | TGTGCCAGCAGCTTAGACCCAAGAAAAGAGACCCAGTACTTC | CASSLDPRKETQYF
TRBD1 | 14 | few | TRBJ1-5 | TRBV7-2 | TGTGCCAGCAGCCCTACAGGGGGCAATCAGCCCCAGCATTTT | CASSPTGGNQPQHF
TRBD1 | 14 | many | TRBJ2-5 | TRBV9 | TGTGCCAGCAGCTCCCGGACAGGGCGGGAGACCCAGTACTTC | CASSSRTGRETQYF
- | 15 | few | TRBJ1-1 | TRBV30 | TGTGCCTGGAGTCTAAGCGTCCGCCTTCAAGGTGAAGCTTTCTTT | CAWSLSVRLQGEAFF
- | 14 | few | TRBJ2-3 | TRBV29-1 | TGCAGCGTTGGCCTCGGGTCATATCAAGGGACGCAGTATTTT | CSVGLGSYQGTQYF
TRBD1 | 15 | many | TRBJ1-2 | TRBV5-8 | TGTGCCAGCAGCTTGGTCAGGGGGTTTGACTATGGCTACACCTTC | CASSLVRGFDYGYTF
- | 16 | - | TRBJ2-2 | TRBV7-9 | TGTGCCAGCAGCTTAGTGCTGTCTTGGAACACCGGGGAGCTGTTTTTT | CASSLVLSWNTGELFF